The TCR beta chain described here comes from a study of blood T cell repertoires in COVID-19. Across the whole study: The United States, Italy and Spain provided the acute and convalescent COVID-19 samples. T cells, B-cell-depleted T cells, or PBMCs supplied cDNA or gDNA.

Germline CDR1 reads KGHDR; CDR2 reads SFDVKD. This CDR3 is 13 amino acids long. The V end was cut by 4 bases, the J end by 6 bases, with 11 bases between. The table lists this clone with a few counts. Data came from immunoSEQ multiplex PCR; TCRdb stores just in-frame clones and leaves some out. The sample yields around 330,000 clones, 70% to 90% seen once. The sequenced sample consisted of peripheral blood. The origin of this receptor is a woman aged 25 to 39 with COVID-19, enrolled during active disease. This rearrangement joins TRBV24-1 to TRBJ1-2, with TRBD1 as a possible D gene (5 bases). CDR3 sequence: CATSDPAGDGYTF. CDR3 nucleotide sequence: TGTGCCACCAGTGACCCGGCGGGGGATGGCTACACCTTC.